The present entry profiles one T cell receptor beta chain with its context. The CDR3 extends over 14 amino acids. Losses at the gene ends were 4 bases for V and 6 bases for J; bases not matched to a gene: 10. The germline V gene encodes CDR1 SGDLS and CDR2 YYNGEE. Sequenced by immunoSEQ multiplex PCR; TCRdb stores in-frame clones only, minus some. Of nearly 1,000,000 clones listed, about three quarters were seen once; the top ten hold over 1.3%. The entry originates in a study of shared clonotypes between healthy human individuals. The genes are TRBV9 and TRBJ2-7, with 7 bases lining up with TRBD1. The specimen was memory CD4+ T cells sorted from blood. The subset denotes: CD45RA-negative fraction. The receptor comes from a man between 18 and 35 years old in good health. The CDR3, as DNA: TGTGCCAGCAGCCCCAGGACAGGAGGAGCCGAGCAGTACTTC. Translation gives CASSPRTGGAEQYF. The full variable domain, rest sourced from reference TRBV9 and TRBJ2-7, is DSGVTQTPKHLITATGQRVTLRCSPRSGDLSVYWYQQSLDQGLQFLIQYYNGEERAKGNILERFSAQQFPDLHSELNLSSLELGDSALYFCASSPRTGGAEQYFGPGTRLTVT.